This T cell receptor (beta chain) was sequenced for a study of regulatory T cells in long-lasting Graves disease. Background on the study: Graves' disease counted as persistent after over 5 years of antithyroid drugs with positive TSH receptor antibodies.

This clonotype was seen repeatedly, ten times or more. Its target is unknown. Building the TCR beta libraries relied on iRepertoire HTBI primers, and CDR3 regions underwent Arm-PCR. Each CDR3 protein gets one entry after TCRdb re-called the multiplex PCR reads with MiXCR. The profile shows under 500,000 distinct CDR3 sequences, around 21% of them singletons. Time point described: persistent/refractory GD, antithyroid drugs over 5 years with positive TRAb. There was RNA extracted from PBMCs, and the TCR library was made from it. Regarding the study as a whole: Under persistent disease, TRBV28, TRBJ1-2 and TRBJ2-5 were used preferentially. The persistent group shared about 2,500 public clonotypes, more than the approximately 970 shared by new patients.

CDR3 length equals 16 residues. In germline, CDR1 is MDHEN, CDR2 SYDVKM. Trimming took 5 bases from V and 7 from J, leaving 18 bases between them. The sequencing here drew on peripheral blood mononuclear cells (PBMCs), taken when the disease was refractory, from a patient treated with antithyroid drugs. The clonotype was recovered from a female donor with Graves disease. J is TRBJ1-6 and V is TRBV28; D is ambiguous. CDR3 in DNA: TGTGCCAGCAGTCCGGGAGCTATTTATGAAAATTCACCCCTCCACTTT. It translates to CASSPGAIYENSPLHF.